These 23 T cell receptor beta chains were all obtained from the same sample, sequenced in a study of blood T cell repertoires in COVID-19. Repertoires were generated with immunoSEQ multiplex PCR, while TCRdb's copy carries only in-frame clones and drops some. This table holds approximately 85,000 clones, 70% to 90% found once. Sequencing was done on a sample of peripheral blood. Receptor source: a human donor in a cohort sampled during active COVID-19.

The chain joins TRBV19 to TRBJ2-4; no definite D call. The V end was cut by 7 bases, the J end by 2 bases, with 15 bases between. The CDR3 extends over 15 amino acids. Germline V gives CDR1 LNHDA, CDR2 SQIVND (reference sequence). CDR3 coding DNA: TGTGCCAGTACCGCGCACCGTGAGTCCAAAAACATTCAGTACTTC. This encodes CASTAHRESKNIQYF. The whole variable domain, remainder taken from reference TRBV19 and TRBJ2-4, is DGGITQSPKYLFRKEGQNVTLSCEQNLNHDAMYWYRQDPGQGLRLIYYSQIVNDFQKGDIAEGYSVSREKKESFPLTVTSAQKNPTAFYLCASTAHRESKNIQYFGAGTRLSVL.

J is TRBJ2-2 and V is TRBV15; the match to TRBD1 covers 10 bases. The CDR3 spans 15 residues. From germline, CDR1 is LNHNV and CDR2 YYDKDF (reference sequence). Trimming cost V 5 bases and J 2 bases; bases outside gene matches: 2. CDR3 loop: CATSRDRGNTGELFF. CDR3 nucleotide sequence: TGTGCCACCAGCCGGGACAGGGGTAACACCGGGGAGCTGTTTTTT. The whole variable domain, remainder taken from reference TRBV15 and TRBJ2-2, is DAMVIQNPRYQVTQFGKPVTLSCSQTLNHNVMYWYQQKSSQAPKLLFHYYDKDFNNEADTPDNFQSRRPNTSFCFLDIRSPGLGDTAMYLCATSRDRGNTGELFFGEGSRLTVL.

The chain uses TRBV19 and TRBJ1-5; D perhaps matches TRBD1 (6 bases). Germline CDR1 is LNHDA and CDR2 is SQIVND (reference sequence). CDR3 length: 16 residues. With 7 bases removed from V and 1 base from J, the gap between germline ends came to 17 bases. CDR3 protein: CASNRGGRSSNQPQHF. The CDR3 coding sequence is TGTGCCAGTAATCGGGGGGGGCGGTCAAGCAATCAGCCCCAGCATTTT.

This clone was seen a few times. The chain's CDR3 is CASSEDRKGGNTIYF. Here the CDR3 DNA reads TGTGCCAGCAGTGAGGACAGGAAAGGTGGAAACACCATATATTTT. The chain couples TRBV25-1 to TRBJ1-3; TRBD1 matches 7 bases. The CDR3 runs 15 residues. The junction had 5 bases not matched to a gene; V was cut back by 3 bases and J by 3 bases. Per the germline V gene, CDR1 is MGHDK and CDR2 is SYGVNS.

V is TRBV5-4 and J is TRBJ2-3, with 12 positions matching TRBD2. This CDR3 region has 16 residues. CDR1 is SGHNT, CDR2 YYREEE, per germline (reference sequence). V lost 0 bases, J lost 5 bases, and 4 bases stayed unmatched. CDR3 nucleotide sequence: TGTGCCAGCAGCTTGGGACTAGCGGGGGAAATAGATACGCAGTATTTT. Translated: CASSLGLAGEIDTQYF.

V and J are TRBV9 and TRBJ2-7, with D perhaps matching TRBD1 (5 bases). With 6 bases removed from V and 6 bases from J, the gap between germline ends came to 19 bases. Germline V lookup: CDR1 SGDLS, CDR2 YYNGEE. The CDR3 has 14 residues. The CDR3 loop reads CASTPQGFGGEQYF. In DNA form, the CDR3 reads TGTGCCAGCACCCCGCAGGGTTTTGGTGGCGAGCAGTACTTC.

V gene TRBV15 combines with J gene TRBJ2-7; D gene ambiguous. CDR3 length: 14 residues. V was clipped by 1 base and J by 5 bases, with 12 bases between them. CDR1 and CDR2 (germline): LNHNV, YYDKDF (reference sequence). The CDR3 loop reads CATSRGSNEDEQYF. The CDR3 bases are TGTGCCACCAGCAGAGGCTCGAACGAGGACGAGCAGTACTTC.

The chain has TRBV7-2 and TRBJ1-2; the match to TRBD1 covers 7 bases. The CDR3 covers 15 residues. V lost 5 bases, J lost 2 bases, and 8 bases stayed unmatched. Germline CDR1 SGHTA, CDR2 FQGNSA. CDR3 sequence: CASSVLGTANYGYTF. CDR3 coding DNA: TGTGCCAGCAGCGTCTTAGGGACAGCGAACTATGGCTACACCTTC.

This chain links TRBV30 with TRBJ2-5; TRBD1 agrees at 12 bases. The CDR3 totals 14 residues. From germline, CDR1 is GTSNPN and CDR2 SVGIG (reference sequence). Trimming cost V 3 bases and J 5 bases; bases outside gene matches: 4. The CDR3 is CAWSPGQGAETQYF. The DNA of the CDR3 is TGTGCCTGGAGCCCGGGACAGGGGGCTGAGACCCAGTACTTC.

There are a few counts of this clone. This chain uses TRBV19 with TRBJ1-5; D not resolved. From germline, CDR1 is LNHDA and CDR2 SQIVND (reference sequence). The CDR3 length is 16 residues. Trimming left V 7 bases short and J 3 bases short, with 19 bases between. The CDR3 here is CASTLAGTPTNQPQHF. The CDR3 coding sequence is TGTGCCAGTACCCTCGCGGGTACACCCACCAATCAGCCCCAGCATTTT. The complete variable domain, with remaining parts taken from reference TRBV19 and TRBJ1-5, reads DGGITQSPKYLFRKEGQNVTLSCEQNLNHDAMYWYRQDPGQGLRLIYYSQIVNDFQKGDIAEGYSVSREKKESFPLTVTSAQKNPTAFYLCASTLAGTPTNQPQHFGDGTRLSIL.

The rearrangement joins TRBV6-5 to TRBJ1-4, with D hard to call. The germline V gene encodes CDR1 MNHEY and CDR2 SVGAGI. The CDR3 is 15 amino acids. Deletions cut 8 bases from V and 4 bases from J, with 17 bases between. CDR3 loop: CASGRYGVSNEKLFF. The CDR3 DNA reads as TGTGCCAGCGGACGGTACGGGGTTAGTAATGAAAAACTGTTTTTT.

V and J are TRBV5-1 and TRBJ2-2; 8 bases align to TRBD2. The CDR3 has 15 residues. The V segment lost 4 bases and the J segment 4 bases; nucleotides outside the gene matches: 6. Looked up from germline, CDR1 is SGHRS and CDR2 is YFSETQ. The CDR3 is CASSTGGAGTGELFF. CDR3 sequence (DNA): TGCGCCAGCAGCACCGGGGGGGCCGGCACCGGGGAGCTGTTTTTT.

This clone was detected once. Compared with germline, one end of the junction differs, possibly owing to a read error. The chain is built from TRBV7-7 and TRBJ2-7; TRBD2 matches at 7 bases. The CDR3 contains 19 residues. The V gene's germline CDR1 is SSHAT and CDR2 FNYEAQ (reference sequence). The CDR3 DNA reads TGTGCTAGCAGCGTAAAAGTAGAAGGAGCCCGGGAGGACAACTACGAGCAGTACTTC. It yields the protein CASSVKVEGAREDNYEQYF.

This clone showed up just once. V gene TRBV2 combines with J gene TRBJ1-1; D might be TRBD1 (6 bases). V was shortened by 6 bases and J by 4 bases, with 15 bases between the two germline ends. The CDR3 runs 14 residues. In germline, CDR1 is SNHLY, CDR2 FYNNEI. CDR3 loop: CASSPEGGATEAFF. The CDR3 DNA reads TGTGCCAGCAGCCCCGAGGGGGGGGCCACTGAAGCTTTCTTT.

The genes are TRBV7-3 and TRBJ2-3; 7 bases map to TRBD1. V trimming: 0 bases; J trimming: 6 bases; junction bases outside the gene matches: 0. Germline loops: CDR1 SGHTA, CDR2 FQGTGA. The CDR3 runs to 13 residues. The CDR3: CASSLTQGDTQYF. Written as DNA, the CDR3 is TGTGCCAGCAGCTTAACACAGGGGGATACGCAGTATTTT.

V usage is TRBV5-5 and J usage is TRBJ1-3, with TRBD1 as a possible D gene (5 bases). Trimming took 0 bases from V and 4 from J, leaving 8 bases between them. Germline values: CDR1 SGHKS, CDR2 YYEKEE (reference sequence). This CDR3 has 14 residues. The CDR3, as DNA: TGTGCCAGCAGCTTGGGGGGCAGCGGAAACACCATATATTTT. Translating it yields CASSLGGSGNTIYF.

The chain couples TRBV10-3 to TRBJ2-1; D gene uncertain. The CDR3 length is 13 residues. Trimming removed 0 bases from V and 8 bases from J, with 8 bases in between. Germline V CDR1 and CDR2: ENHRY, SYGVKD. Here the CDR3 reads CAISESTVDEQFF. CDR3 coding DNA: TGTGCCATCAGTGAGTCTACAGTCGATGAGCAGTTCTTC.

This chain uses TRBV7-8 with TRBJ2-7, with 10 bases identical to TRBD1. CDR1 is SGHVS and CDR2 is FQNEAQ in the germline V gene. The trim removed 5 bases at V and 6 bases at J, leaving 4 bases unmatched. This CDR3 is 13 amino acids long. The CDR3 nucleotides are TGTGCCAGCAGCCCGGACAGGGGGGTCGAGCAGTACTTC. It encodes CASSPDRGVEQYF.

This clone was counted once. J is TRBJ2-7 and V is TRBV10-3; 10 nucleotides agree with TRBD1. V was pared by 0 bases and J by 2 bases, with 10 bases of the junction left unmatched. Germline loops: CDR1 ENHRY, CDR2 SYGVKD. CDR3 length: 18 amino acids. CDR3 amino acids: CAISESTGGARGTYEQYF. In DNA form, the CDR3 reads TGTGCCATCAGTGAGTCGACAGGGGGCGCGAGGGGGACCTACGAGCAGTACTTC.

The V call is TRBV4-2, the J call TRBJ2-1, with 12 bases fitting TRBD2. With V trimmed by 0 bases and J by 5 bases, 2 bases remained unmatched. The CDR3 has 16 residues. Germline V lookup: CDR1 LGHNA, CDR2 YNFKEQ. The CDR3 DNA is TGTGCCAGCAGCCAAGAAGGGACTAGCGGGCACAATGAGCAGTTCTTC. Translated: CASSQEGTSGHNEQFF.

The chain has TRBV7-3 and TRBJ1-1; 7 bases are shared with TRBD1. Looked up from germline, CDR1 is SGHTA and CDR2 is FQGTGA. The CDR3 loop spans 14 amino acids. V shed 5 bases, J shed 0 bases, and the junction held 3 bases outside the gene matches. Here the CDR3 DNA reads TGTGCCAGCAGCGCTGGGACAGTGAACACTGAAGCTTTCTTT. Amino acid sequence: CASSAGTVNTEAFF.

This clone was recorded once. The chain's CDR3 is CASSGSHYNEQFF. CDR3 coding DNA: TGTGCCAGCAGCGGGTCACACTACAATGAGCAGTTCTTC. The genes are TRBV9 and TRBJ2-1, with no clear D. Trimming took 3 bases from V and 3 from J, leaving 7 bases between them. The CDR3 sequence is 13 residues long. Germline CDR1 and CDR2: SGDLS and YYNGEE.

The chain has TRBV7-2 and TRBJ2-7; the D gene is possibly TRBD1 (6 bases). CDR3 length: 13 residues. V shed 2 bases and J shed 5 bases, with 10 bases lying between them. Looked up from germline, CDR1 is SGHTA and CDR2 is FQGNSA. The CDR3 nucleotides are TGTGCCAGCAGCTTAAACAGGGATCACGAGCAGTACTTC. It is translated as CASSLNRDHEQYF.